Presented here are 22 T cell receptor beta chains from one specimen sequenced in a study of blood T cells in healthy people across ages. Then a second PCR, running roughly 7 to 11 cycles, was carried out with a sample-barcoded 5' primer and a J-beta primer mix. In TCRdb, the 5' RACE reads were re-called with MiXCR into one record per CDR3 protein. The table lists about 1.5 million distinct CDR3 sequences, under 55% of them singletons, with more than 4% in the top ten. Sequences were obtained from blood. The receptors stem from a woman under 30 in good health.

The chain couples TRBV20-1 to TRBJ1-5; perhaps TRBD1 as D (6 bases). The germline V gene has CDR1 DFQATT and CDR2 SNEGSKA (reference sequence). The V end was cut by 1 base, the J end by 0 bases, with 13 bases between. The CDR3 consists of 16 residues. CDR3 sequence reads: CSARAQGGNSNQPQHF. The CDR3 DNA follows: TGCAGTGCTAGAGCACAGGGAGGCAATAGCAATCAGCCCCAGCATTTT.

This chain joins TRBV27 and TRBJ1-2; weak D call: TRBD1 (5 bases). This CDR3 has 15 residues. V was trimmed by 5 bases and J by 3 bases, leaving 16 bases between them. Germline-derived CDR1 and CDR2 are MNHEY and SMNVEV (reference sequence). CDR3 loop: CASSLVGRVDYGYTF. CDR3 in DNA: TGTGCCAGCAGTCTCGTAGGCAGGGTTGACTATGGCTACACCTTC.

J is TRBJ1-1 and V is TRBV6-1, with D perhaps matching TRBD1 (6 bases). The V and J ends lost 5 bases and 4 bases respectively, with 23 bases between them. The CDR3 extends over 17 amino acids. The germline CDR1 and CDR2 sequences are MNHNS and SASEGT. The CDR3 DNA is TGTGCCAGCAGTAGACGACACAGGGCGGAGGGTTCCACTGAAGCTTTCTTT. The encoded protein is CASSRRHRAEGSTEAFF.

The chain links TRBV5-4 to TRBJ1-5; D is undetermined. The CDR3 is made up of 12 amino acids. V lost 4 bases and J lost 5, with 7 bases in between. CDR1 is SGHNT and CDR2 is YYREEE in the germline V gene (reference sequence). The CDR3 DNA is TGTGCCAGCAGCCTGGACCATCAGCCCCAGCATTTT. Its translation: CASSLDHQPQHF.

The chain combines TRBV24-1 with TRBJ2-1; the D is unclear. Germline CDR1 and CDR2: KGHDR and SFDVKD. This CDR3 has 16 residues. V was clipped by 2 bases and J by 5 bases, with 15 bases between them. The CDR3 coding sequence is TGTGCCACCAGTGATTCCTCCAGGATGGCTAACAATGAGCAGTTCTTC. It encodes CATSDSSRMANNEQFF.

As DNA, the CDR3 is TGTGCCAGCATCCCGACAGGCCCTAGATATGGCTACACCTTC. Translated: CASIPTGPRYGYTF. The chain uses TRBV2 and TRBJ1-2; a weak D match, TRBD1 (6 bases). The CDR3 extends over 14 amino acids. The germline gives CDR1 SNHLY, CDR2 FYNNEI. The V and J ends lost 7 bases and 5 bases respectively, with 17 bases between them.

This chain connects TRBV19 to TRBJ2-3; tentative D call: TRBD2 (6 bases). Per germline, CDR1 LNHDA and CDR2 SQIVND (reference sequence). Trimming took 3 bases from V and 2 from J, leaving 15 bases between them. The CDR3 has 16 residues. The CDR3 is CASSIPASADTDTQYF. CDR3 nucleotides: TGTGCCAGTAGTATTCCCGCTAGCGCCGACACAGATACGCAGTATTTT.

The chain carries TRBV12-3 or TRBV12-4 and TRBJ2-3; TRBD1 might be the D (6 bases). Trimming left V 0 bases short and J 8 bases short, with 18 bases between. The CDR3 is made up of 16 amino acids. In DNA form, the CDR3 reads TGTGCCAGCAGTTTAGCGAGGGCAGGGGTCTTGAGTACGCAGTATTTT. Its translation is CASSLARAGVLSTQYF.

This clonotype showed up just a few times. The gene calls are TRBV12-3 or TRBV12-4 and TRBJ2-3; TRBD2 matches at 10 bases. V gave up 7 bases and J gave up 2 bases; unmatched junction bases: 6. The CDR3 is 15 residues long. The DNA for the CDR3 is TGTGCCAGCACCCGACTAGCGGGCGTCACAGATACGCAGTATTTT. Residues: CASTRLAGVTDTQYF.

The chain recombines TRBV29-1 with TRBJ2-4; D is tentatively TRBD1 or TRBD2 (6 bases each). The J call may be faulty, since TRBJ2-7 better matches the DNA end. Germline V gene lookup returns CDR1 SQVTM and CDR2 ANQGSEA. The CDR3 totals 13 residues. The CDR3 coding sequence is TGCAGCGTTCTAGGGGGGACCCTTTACGAGCAGTACTTC. It yields the protein CSVLGGTLYEQYF.

This chain links TRBV14 with TRBJ2-1, with D perhaps TRBD1 or TRBD2 (6 bases each). Trimming removed 0 bases at V and 0 bases at J, with 15 bases between. Germline CDR1 and CDR2: SGHDN and FVKESK. The CDR3 extends over 18 amino acids. CDR3 residues: CASSQEGGWGDSYNEQFF. In DNA form, the CDR3 reads TGTGCCAGCAGCCAAGAAGGGGGGTGGGGGGACTCCTACAATGAGCAGTTCTTC.

This sequence joins TRBV18 and TRBJ2-1, with no clear D. The CDR3 runs 13 residues. V was pared by 5 bases and J by 6 bases, with 11 bases between. Germline assignment: CDR1 KGHSH and CDR2 LQKENI. In DNA, the CDR3 is TGTGCCAGCTCAATGTCCAGGAGCAATGAGCAGTTCTTC. As protein: CASSMSRSNEQFF.

The CDR3 DNA follows: TGTGCCAGCAGCTTAGCCCTACAGGGGATGGACACTGAAGCTTTCTTT. Residues: CASSLALQGMDTEAFF. The chain couples TRBV7-9 to TRBJ1-1, with 7 positions matching TRBD1. Germline CDR1 reads SEHNR; CDR2 reads FQNEAQ (reference sequence). The CDR3 totals 16 residues. V shed 0 bases, J shed 3 bases, and the junction held 7 bases outside the gene matches. Using reference TRBV7-9 and TRBJ1-1 for the parts outside the CDR3, the full variable domain is DTGVSQNPRHKITKRGQNVTFRCDPISEHNRLYWYRQTLGQGPEFLTYFQNEAQLEKSRLLSDRFSAERPKGSFSTLEIQRTEQGDSAMYLCASSLALQGMDTEAFFGQGTRLTVV.

The rearrangement joins TRBV20-1 to TRBJ2-1; 11 bases fit TRBD2. CDR3 size: 16 residues. Germline V gene sequence: CDR1 DFQATT, CDR2 SNEGSKA (reference sequence). V gave up 1 base and J gave up 2 bases; unmatched junction bases: 4. The CDR3, as DNA: TGCAGTGCTAGAGCGCCTAGCGGGAGGACCTACAATGAGCAGTTCTTC. Amino acids: CSARAPSGRTYNEQFF.

The chain carries TRBV11-2 and TRBJ1-2; D is unclear. CDR3 size: 15 residues. Germline loops: CDR1 SGHAT, CDR2 FQNNGV. Trimming took off 0 bases at V and 3 bases at J, with 11 bases between the two ends. The CDR3: CASSLDRSSYYGYTF. CDR3 sequence (DNA): TGTGCCAGCAGCTTAGATCGAAGCAGTTACTATGGCTACACCTTC.

This chain connects TRBV6-5 to TRBJ2-2, with unresolved D. CDR3 length: 15 amino acids. Between the trimmed V and J ends, which lost 2 bases and 4 bases, there was a span of 11 bases. Germline assignment: CDR1 MNHEY and CDR2 SVGAGI. The CDR3 region has the DNA TGTGCCAGCAGTTACGGCGGTAGAGGCACCGGGGAGCTGTTTTTT. Translating it yields CASSYGGRGTGELFF.

This rearrangement joins TRBV12-3 or TRBV12-4 to TRBJ2-3; D gene unclear. Between the trimmed V and J ends, which lost 4 bases and 5 bases, there was a span of 7 bases. The CDR3 loop spans 12 amino acids. CDR3 amino acids: CASSSNVDTQYF. In nucleotides, the CDR3 is TGTGCCAGCAGTTCCAACGTAGATACGCAGTATTTT.

The chain couples TRBV6-1 to TRBJ2-1; tentative D call: TRBD2 (6 bases). This CDR3 has 14 amino acids. CDR1 is MNHNS and CDR2 is SASEGT in the germline V gene. The germline V and J ends were trimmed by 7 bases and 8 bases, with 18 bases remaining between them. CDR3 nucleotide sequence: TGTGCCAGCAAGCTGGGACTCGTGGTGCATGAGCAGTTCTTC. Amino acids: CASKLGLVVHEQFF.

The V call is TRBV29-1, the J call TRBJ1-2; perhaps TRBD1 as D (6 bases). Trimming pared 4 bases from V and 7 bases from J, leaving 13 bases between. The germline V gene has CDR1 SQVTM and CDR2 ANQGSEA. The CDR3 runs 12 residues. The CDR3 spells CSVAQGNIGYTF. For the CDR3, the DNA is TGCAGCGTTGCTCAGGGGAATATTGGCTACACCTTC.

The sample holds one count of this clonotype. This rearrangement joins TRBV12-3 or TRBV12-4 to TRBJ1-1; possibly TRBD1 for D (6 bases). V was cut by 6 bases and J by 6 bases, with 17 bases left in between. The CDR3 contains 14 residues. The CDR3 DNA reads TGTGCCAGCAGGCAGCCTGCGGGGGGCGCTGAAGCTTTCTTT. This translates into CASRQPAGGAEAFF.

V and J are TRBV11-2 and TRBJ1-5; no clear D. Trimming cost V 1 base and J 5 bases, with 12 bases left between them. CDR1 is SGHAT, CDR2 FQNNGV, per germline. This CDR3 has 15 amino acids. This CDR3 reads CASSLVGISHQPQHF. The CDR3, as DNA: TGTGCCAGCAGCTTAGTCGGGATATCACATCAGCCCCAGCATTTT.

The sample holds a few counts of this clonotype. J is TRBJ2-3 and V is TRBV5-1; TRBD1 agrees at 8 bases. Germline V gene sequence: CDR1 SGHRS, CDR2 YFSETQ. The CDR3 covers 14 residues. After removal of 4 bases from V and 4 bases from J, the junction contained 5 bases not matched to a gene. The CDR3 nucleotides are TGCGCCAGCAGCGACCCACAGGGGGCAGATACGCAGTATTTT. Protein product: CASSDPQGADTQYF.